This T cell receptor beta chain stems from a study of T cell changes during pregnancy in multiple sclerosis (dated 2019 in TCRdb). In terms of the full investigation: The study looked at changes in the T cell repertoire across pregnancy in women with multiple sclerosis.

This clone was seen once. There is no known antigen for this receptor. No per-base quality is available; no much larger clone lies one base away. The CDR3 runs 15 amino acids, cysteine and phenylalanine included. The entry retains the CDR3 DNA only, 45 bases that are in frame from base 1. V sheds 6 bases and J sheds 0 bases, leaving 11 bases between their ends. The CDR1 and CDR2 encoded by the germline V gene (reference sequence) are MNHEY and SMNVEV. Receptors were amplified or captured by the immunoSEQ multiplex PCR assay. As stored in TCRdb, this immuneACCESS dataset retains in-frame rearrangements with V and J assigned. A fraction of the clones does not appear; measured against another copy, unresolved V genes explain less than half of the discrepancy, and the remainder lacks a known reason. This sample gives about 98,000 clones in total; about 90% of them show up just once. Around 2.1% of the sample belongs to the ten largest clones.

This chain joins TRBV27 to TRBJ1-4, with a weak D call of TRBD1 (6 bases match). This sequence was found in a female donor in good health, enrolled as a control in a pregnancy study. The specimen comprised peripheral blood, sampled after pregnancy. CDR3 protein: CASRGQPATNEKLFF. The DNA sequence follows: TGTGCCAGCAGAGGACAGCCTGCAACTAATGAAAAACTGTTTTTT.